The clone carrying this T cell receptor (beta chain) was seen a few times. Preparation of the bulk TCR libraries relied on previously described methods and listed TCR primers. TCRdb processed the PCR reads anew with MiXCR; each CDR3 protein has one entry. The sample lists 250,000 to 400,000 distinct CDR3 sequences, about 21% occurring once. The sample comes from a study of molecular identifiers for immune sequencing clone quantification. The V and J ends lost 0 bases and 4 bases respectively, with 10 bases between them. The CDR3 has 14 amino acids. In germline, CDR1 is SGDLS, CDR2 YYNGEE. Source material: naive CD8+ T cells from blood, with Jurkat cell RNA spiked in. The subset is: FACS-sorted CD8+CD4-CCR7+CD45RA+ naive T cells. V is TRBV9 and J is TRBJ1-1, with D maybe TRBD1 (6 bases). The TCR was taken from a human donor in good health. Some libraries in this study had Jurkat cell RNA spiked in. Here the CDR3 reads CASSVAGAGTEAFF. The CDR3 DNA sequence: TGTGCCAGCAGCGTAGCAGGGGCCGGCACTGAAGCTTTCTTT.